The 19 T cell receptor beta chains below were found in one sample sequenced in a study of graft-versus-host responses after intestinal transplantation. Generated by immunoSEQ multiplex PCR, the TCRdb table keeps only in-frame clones and is missing some. The repertoire holds about 85,000 clones, with around 80% as singletons. What these receptors recognize is not known. The material was unstimulated CD4+ T cells sorted from spleen or lymph node cells, obtained before intestinal transplant. The receptors originated from a human donor who received an intestinal transplant.

In DNA, the CDR3 is TGTGCCAGCAACTTAGGAGGTTACCTATTTTCCTACGAGCAGTACTTC. Protein: CASNLGGYLFSYEQYF. The chain employs TRBV28 and TRBJ2-7; tentative D call: TRBD2 (5 bases). Germline CDR1 and CDR2: MDHEN and SYDVKM. This CDR3 region has 16 residues. Trimming cost V 7 bases and J 1 base, with 20 bases left between them. The complete variable domain, with remaining parts taken from reference TRBV28 and TRBJ2-7, reads DVKVTQSSRYLVKRTGEKVFLECVQDMDHENMFWYRQDPGLGLRLIYFSYDVKMKEKGDIPEGYSVSREKKERFSLILESASTNQTSMYLCASNLGGYLFSYEQYFGPGTRLTVT.

The CDR3 bases are TGTGCCAGCAGCGTAGGGGGCGGGAGATTTGAGACCCAGTACTTC. It encodes CASSVGGGRFETQYF. This chain uses TRBV11-2 with TRBJ2-5; either TRBD1 or TRBD2 may supply D (7 bases each). The germline CDR1 and CDR2 sequences are SGHAT and FQNNGV. This CDR3 comprises 15 residues. Trimming shortened V by 5 bases and J by 5 bases, and 18 bases separated the two germline ends.

V and J are TRBV28 and TRBJ2-7; D is undetermined. V was cut by 3 bases and J by 2 bases, with 14 bases left in between. This CDR3 is built from 15 residues. Germline-derived CDR1 and CDR2 are MDHEN and SYDVKM. The CDR3 DNA follows: TGTGCCAGCAGTTTGGTCAGTGGTTCCCCCTACGAGCAGTACTTC. Its translation is CASSLVSGSPYEQYF. Using reference TRBV28 and TRBJ2-7 for the parts outside the CDR3, the full variable domain is DVKVTQSSRYLVKRTGEKVFLECVQDMDHENMFWYRQDPGLGLRLIYFSYDVKMKEKGDIPEGYSVSREKKERFSLILESASTNQTSMYLCASSLVSGSPYEQYFGPGTRLTVT.

This chain connects TRBV2 to TRBJ1-2, with TRBD1 matching over 9 bases. CDR1 and CDR2 (germline): SNHLY, FYNNEI. The CDR3 consists of 13 residues. The trim removed 9 bases at V and 5 bases at J, leaving 7 bases unmatched. CDR3: CASRAGTGYGYTF. The CDR3 DNA follows: TGTGCCAGTAGAGCCGGGACAGGGTATGGCTACACCTTC.

The chain couples TRBV28 to TRBJ1-3; no clear D gene. The V gene's germline CDR1 is MDHEN and CDR2 SYDVKM. The CDR3 loop spans 16 amino acids. V was pared by 5 bases and J by 4 bases, with 18 bases between. The CDR3 coding sequence is TGTGCCAGCAGTACCCCCGGAGGGTCGCCGGGAAACACCATATATTTT. Translating gives CASSTPGGSPGNTIYF.

The chain couples TRBV29-1 to TRBJ1-5; 7 bases map to TRBD1. The CDR3 extends over 14 amino acids. The germline CDR1 and CDR2 sequences are SQVTM and ANQGSEA. Trimming at V came to 2 bases and at J to 3 bases, leaving 4 bases not matched to a gene. The CDR3 region is CSVERDSHNQPQHF. In nucleotides, the CDR3 is TGCAGCGTTGAAAGGGACAGTCACAATCAGCCCCAGCATTTT.

The V and J genes are TRBV6-1 and TRBJ2-2; 9 bases align to TRBD1. This CDR3 spans 14 amino acids. After removal of 6 bases from V and 4 bases from J, the junction contained 3 bases not matched to a gene. Germline CDR1 MNHNS, CDR2 SASEGT. In DNA form, the CDR3 reads TGTGCCAGCAGGACAGGGGGTGGCACCGGGGAGCTGTTTTTT. Translation gives CASRTGGGTGELFF.

The chain has TRBV6-5 and TRBJ2-7; perhaps TRBD2 as D (6 bases). Germline CDR1 MNHEY, CDR2 SVGAGI. The V end lost 7 bases, the J end lost 6 bases, and 22 bases lay between the germline ends. The CDR3 has 15 residues. The CDR3 protein is CASIGGGAGPGEQYF. For the CDR3, the DNA is TGTGCCAGCATCGGAGGCGGGGCGGGACCGGGCGAGCAGTACTTC.

The chain is built from TRBV7-9 and TRBJ2-7; 9 bases agree with TRBD1. V lost 5 bases, J lost 1 base, and 3 bases stayed unmatched. This CDR3 has 14 amino acids. CDR1 is SEHNR, CDR2 FQNEAQ, per germline (reference sequence). The CDR3 DNA follows: TGTGCCAGCAGCCTGACAGGGGGGTCCTACGAGCAGTACTTC. Its translation is CASSLTGGSYEQYF.

This chain connects TRBV2 to TRBJ2-2; 10 positions agree with TRBD1. V lost 5 bases, J lost 6 bases, and 3 bases stayed unmatched. This CDR3 spans 14 amino acids. Germline V lookup: CDR1 SNHLY, CDR2 FYNNEI. The CDR3 spells CASSWDRGSGELFF. The CDR3 nucleotides are TGTGCCAGCAGTTGGGACAGGGGTTCCGGGGAGCTGTTTTTT.

The DNA of the CDR3 is TGTGCCAGCAGGACGGGACTAGCGGGGGCTAGTAGCACAGATACGCAGTATTTT. Protein: CASRTGLAGASSTDTQYF. The chain has TRBV7-9 and TRBJ2-3, with TRBD2 identical over 14 bases. V shed 6 bases, J shed 0 bases, and the junction held 8 bases outside the gene matches. Germline V gene sequence: CDR1 SEHNR, CDR2 FQNEAQ (reference sequence). CDR3 length: 18 residues.

V gene TRBV2 combines with J gene TRBJ2-2; D not certain. Germline loops: CDR1 SNHLY, CDR2 FYNNEI. Trimming stripped 5 bases from V and 5 bases from J, with 9 bases between. CDR3 length equals 13 residues. For the CDR3, the DNA is TGTGCCAGCAGTTTGGCCCGAACCGGGGAGCTGTTTTTT. Translation: CASSLARTGELFF.

The genes are TRBV9 and TRBJ1-2, with D possibly TRBD1 on 5 matching bases. The CDR3 is 12 amino acids. The germline gives CDR1 SGDLS, CDR2 YYNGEE. Trimming took off 3 bases at V and 8 bases at J, with 11 bases between the two ends. The CDR3 sequence: CASSANQGGYTF. The CDR3 DNA sequence: TGTGCCAGCAGCGCGAACCAGGGAGGCTACACCTTC. The variable domain in full, completed from reference TRBV9 and TRBJ1-2, reads DSGVTQTPKHLITATGQRVTLRCSPRSGDLSVYWYQQSLDQGLQFLIQYYNGEERAKGNILERFSAQQFPDLHSELNLSSLELGDSALYFCASSANQGGYTFGSGTRLTVV.

The chain links TRBV6-5 to TRBJ2-3, with TRBD2 as a possible D gene (6 bases). This CDR3 spans 15 amino acids. V lost 6 bases and J 1 base, leaving 14 bases between the germline ends. CDR1 is MNHEY, CDR2 SVGAGI, per germline. The CDR3 DNA follows: TGTGCCAGCAGCCCCGGGGTAGCGGGCACAGATACGCAGTATTTT. It codes for CASSPGVAGTDTQYF.

The chain employs TRBV5-5 and TRBJ2-7; D is undetermined. The germline V gene encodes CDR1 SGHKS and CDR2 YYEKEE (reference sequence). The CDR3 contains 14 residues. V dropped 0 bases and J dropped 3 bases, with 10 bases sitting between them. This CDR3 is CASSLVGGFYEQYF. The CDR3 coding sequence is TGTGCCAGCAGCTTGGTTGGCGGATTCTACGAGCAGTACTTC.

This sequence joins TRBV11-2 and TRBJ2-2, with TRBD2 identical over 10 bases. The CDR3 length is 17 residues. Per the germline V gene, CDR1 is SGHAT and CDR2 is FQNNGV. The ends lost 3 bases at V and 2 bases at J; junction bases unmatched: 6. This CDR3 reads CASSFPKREGNTGELFF. The CDR3 DNA sequence: TGTGCCAGCAGCTTCCCTAAGCGGGAGGGCAACACCGGGGAGCTGTTTTTT.

The chain recombines TRBV5-6 with TRBJ2-1; 8 bases fit TRBD2. J lost 6 bases, V lost 5 bases, and 7 bases had no gene match. The CDR3 loop spans 14 amino acids. The V gene's germline CDR1 is SGHDT and CDR2 YYEEEE. This chain's CDR3 is CASRPASGRNEQFF. The CDR3 DNA reads TGTGCCAGCAGGCCGGCTAGCGGGCGCAATGAGCAGTTCTTC.

This chain connects TRBV4-1 to TRBJ2-1; 10 bases align to TRBD2. The length of the CDR3 is 17 residues. V shed 0 bases, J shed 3 bases, and the junction held 5 bases outside the gene matches. CDR1 and CDR2 (germline): MGHRA, YSYEKL. The CDR3 region is CASSQDLAGAFYNEQFF. The CDR3, as DNA: TGCGCCAGCAGCCAAGATCTAGCGGGGGCTTTCTACAATGAGCAGTTCTTC.

This chain joins TRBV19 and TRBJ2-5; D is possibly TRBD1 (5 bases). Trimming cost V 1 base and J 2 bases, with 11 bases left between them. CDR3 length: 15 amino acids. Per the germline V gene, CDR1 is LNHDA and CDR2 is SQIVND (reference sequence). CDR3 DNA: TGTGCCAGTAGTATAGCCAGGGTGGGGCAAGAGACCCAGTACTTC. This gives the protein CASSIARVGQETQYF.